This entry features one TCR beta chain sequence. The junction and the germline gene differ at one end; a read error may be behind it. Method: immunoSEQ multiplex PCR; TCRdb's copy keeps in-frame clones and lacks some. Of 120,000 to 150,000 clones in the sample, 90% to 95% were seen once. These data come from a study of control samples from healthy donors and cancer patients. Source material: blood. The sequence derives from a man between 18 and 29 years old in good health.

CDR3 sequence: CASSLADSYNEQFF. The DNA for the CDR3 is TGTGCTAGCAGCTTAGCGGACTCCTACAATGAGCAGTTCTTC. V and J are TRBV7-7 and TRBJ2-1, with D possibly TRBD2 on 6 matching bases. Germline CDR1 reads SSHAT; CDR2 reads FNYEAQ (reference sequence). The CDR3 spans 14 residues.